Here is one T cell receptor beta chain with its context. V shed 5 bases and J shed 1 base, with 12 bases lying between them. Germline CDR1 SGHVS, CDR2 FNYEAQ. This CDR3 comprises 14 residues. In the source study's methods: For nucleated cells, counts were estimated from reference gene primer amplification. Sequencing used immunoSEQ multiplex PCR; TCRdb keeps in-frame clones, though not all of them. The D gene and trimming were derived from the DNA, and the V and J assignments and clone size from that table. This repertoire shows about 260,000 clones, 84% found once; its top ten account for under 5.5%. The record originates from a study of blood T cell repertoires in COVID-19. For the study at large: Samples representing acute and convalescent COVID-19 were sourced from the United States, Italy and Spain. The analysed material was cDNA or gDNA that came from T cells, B-cell-depleted T cells, or PBMCs.

The genes are TRBV7-6 and TRBJ2-7; a possible D gene is TRBD1 (5 bases). The sequenced sample consisted of peripheral blood. This clonotype was obtained from a man in his sixties with acute or convalescent COVID-19. The CDR3, as DNA: TGTGCCAGCAGCCCACCCGACAGTTCCTACGAGCAGTACTTC. This translates into CASSPPDSSYEQYF.